This TCR beta chain derives from a study of blood T cell repertoires in COVID-19. The wider study: The analysed material was cDNA or gDNA that came from T cells, B-cell-depleted T cells, or PBMCs.

Ages ranged from roughly 18 to 100 years, with residence in approximately 23 US areas. Participants were placed into cohorts based on the clinical history they reported. This clone was observed a single time. Germline V CDR1 and CDR2: WNHNN, SYGVQD (reference sequence). The CDR3 sequence is 13 residues long. Trimming at V came to 5 bases and at J to 2 bases, leaving 2 bases not matched to a gene. Original handling: Estimated nucleated cell counts came from reference gene primer amplification. Profiled with immunoSEQ multiplex PCR; TCRdb holds only in-frame clones, not every one. V and J calls and clone size are as listed in that table; D and trimming were resolved from the DNA. The sample has 350,000 to 400,000 clones; 90% to 95% are singletons.

This chain uses TRBV10-1 with TRBJ2-5, with 7 bases identical to TRBD1. The TCR was taken from a woman in her thirties or forties who had been exposed to COVID-19. Specimen: PBMCs or T cells enriched from blood (not recorded which). CDR3 loop: CASSRRGQETQYF. The CDR3 DNA is TGCGCCAGCAGTCGCAGGGGGCAAGAGACCCAGTACTTC.